This T cell receptor beta chain was captured by sequencing in a study of post-analysis software for immune sequencing data. Broader study findings: Included in a set of roughly 5 TRBV segments more frequent in patients than controls were TRBV5-6, TRBV5-1 and TRBV20-1. Those samples that were prepared in the same batch co-clustered strongly by F measure. A significant reduction in normalized Chao1 diversity was observed in multiple sclerosis patients versus controls.

The CDR3 spans 16 residues. Per germline, CDR1 SQVTM and CDR2 ANQGSEA. The V and J ends lost 1 base and 11 bases respectively, with 26 bases between them. The TCR beta cDNA libraries carried unique molecular identifiers. The yield from about 1 to 10 million T cells was about 500,000 cDNA molecules in total. Via MiXCR, TCRdb re-called the PCR reads, giving one row per CDR3 protein. The table lists 350,000 to 500,000 distinct CDR3 sequences, less than 40% of them singletons. Concerning this clonotype: Its antigen is still unknown.

The receptor was isolated from a girl aged 2-15 years with multiple sclerosis. The source material was blood. The chain employs TRBV29-1 and TRBJ2-5; D perhaps matches TRBD2 (5 bases). Here the CDR3 reads CSVEVTSGTVPTKQYF. CDR3 bases: TGCAGCGTTGAAGTTACAAGCGGAACGGTACCTACGAAGCAGTACTTC.